The entry that follows covers one T cell receptor (beta chain) sequence. Antigen specificity is unknown. TCRdb's copy holds only in-frame clones and misses some; the assay was immunoSEQ multiplex PCR. Of roughly 49,000 clones listed, roughly 91% are singletons. This sample is drawn from a study of neoadjuvant nivolumab and ipilimumab in lung cancer. Study results and limitations: TCR clonality did not significantly correlate with pathologic tumor regression.

Losses at the gene ends were 6 bases for V and 10 bases for J; bases not matched to a gene: 2. The CDR3 covers 12 residues. Germline CDR1 and CDR2: SEHNR and FQNEAQ (reference sequence). Here the sequenced sample was blood, taken before neoadjuvant nivolumab, alone or with ipilimumab. V usage is TRBV7-9 and J usage is TRBJ2-1, with 11 nucleotides matching TRBD1. The TCR sequence derives from an adult with non-small cell lung cancer. Some clones in this sample may be carry-over from other donors' samples. Here the CDR3 reads CASRRTGGEQFF. The CDR3 nucleotides read TGTGCCAGCAGGCGGACAGGGGGCGAGCAGTTCTTC.